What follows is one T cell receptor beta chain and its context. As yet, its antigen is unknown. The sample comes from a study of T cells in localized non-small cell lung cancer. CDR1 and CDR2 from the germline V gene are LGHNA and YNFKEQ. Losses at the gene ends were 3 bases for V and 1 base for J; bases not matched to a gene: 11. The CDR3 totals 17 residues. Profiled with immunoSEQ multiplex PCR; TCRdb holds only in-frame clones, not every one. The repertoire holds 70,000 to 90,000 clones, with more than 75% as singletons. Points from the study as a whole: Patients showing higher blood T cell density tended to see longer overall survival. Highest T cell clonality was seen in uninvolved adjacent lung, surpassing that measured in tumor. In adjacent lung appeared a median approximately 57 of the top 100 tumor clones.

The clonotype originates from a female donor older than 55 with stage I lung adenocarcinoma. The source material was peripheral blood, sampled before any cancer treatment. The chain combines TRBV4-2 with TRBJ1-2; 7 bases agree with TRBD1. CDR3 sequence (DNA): TGTGCCAGCAGCCAGGGCCTTGGGACAGAATTTAACTATGGCTACACCTTC. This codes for CASSQGLGTEFNYGYTF.